These 25 T cell receptor beta chains came from one sample sequenced in a study of graft-versus-host responses after intestinal transplantation. Clones were read by immunoSEQ multiplex PCR, and TCRdb kept only the in-frame ones, dropping some. The repertoire holds about 110,000 clones, roughly 93% seen once, with 1.2% in the top ten. No antigen has been identified for these receptors. This specimen consisted of unstimulated CD8+ T cells sorted from spleen or lymph node cells, obtained before transplant. The receptor set was obtained from a human donor who was the organ donor for an intestinal transplant.

The V gene is TRBV29-1, the J gene TRBJ1-3; a weak D match, TRBD1 (5 bases). Trimming took off 3 bases at V and 4 bases at J, with 13 bases between the two ends. In germline, CDR1 is SQVTM, CDR2 ANQGSEA. CDR3 length equals 14 residues. CDR3: CSVDGSGTGNTIYF. Written as DNA, the CDR3 is TGCAGCGTTGATGGCTCAGGGACCGGAAACACCATATATTTT.

In DNA, the CDR3 is TGCGCCAGCAGCTTGGCCAGGGCAATATTCTTC. It is translated as CASSLARAIFF. The J gene is TRBJ2-1, the V gene TRBV5-1; perhaps TRBD1 as D (5 bases). This CDR3 has 11 residues. Trimming removed 0 bases from V and 16 bases from J, with 11 bases in between. Germline CDR1 SGHRS, CDR2 YFSETQ.

The rearrangement joins TRBV2 to TRBJ1-2; 8 nucleotides line up with TRBD1. CDR1 and CDR2 from the germline V gene are SNHLY and FYNNEI. V shed 10 bases, J shed 2 bases, and the junction held 3 bases outside the gene matches. CDR3 length: 12 residues. Written as DNA, the CDR3 is TGTGCCACGCGGACAGGGAACTATGGCTACACCTTC. Translation gives CATRTGNYGYTF.

This chain joins TRBV5-5 and TRBJ2-7; 8 bases are a match to TRBD1. CDR1 SGHKS and CDR2 YYEKEE come from the germline V gene (reference sequence). This CDR3 region has 12 residues. Trimming removed 4 bases from V and 9 bases from J; junction bases left unmatched: 6. For the CDR3, the DNA is TGTGCCAGCAGCGCGACAGGGGTTGGGCAGTACTTC. Protein sequence: CASSATGVGQYF.

V gene TRBV30 combines with J gene TRBJ1-4; TRBD1 matches 12 bases. With 3 bases clipped from V and 2 bases from J, the junction kept 7 bases outside the gene matches. The CDR3 contains 17 residues. The V gene's germline CDR1 is GTSNPN and CDR2 SVGIG (reference sequence). In nucleotides, the CDR3 is TGTGCCTGGAGGTCGGGACAGGGGGCCGGGACTAATGAAAAACTGTTTTTT. Protein sequence: CAWRSGQGAGTNEKLFF.

V usage is TRBV5-5 and J usage is TRBJ1-5; 8 nucleotides align to TRBD1. With V trimmed by 4 bases and J by 11 bases, 14 bases remained unmatched. CDR1 and CDR2 from the germline V gene are SGHKS and YYEKEE (reference sequence). This CDR3 has 15 residues. The CDR3 nucleotides are TGTGCCAGCAGCAATTCCTTATCCTGGACAGGGTCCCAGCATTTT. Its translation: CASSNSLSWTGSQHF.

Here the CDR3 DNA reads TGCAGCGTTGGGACTAGCGGGAGGGCCCCCATTAGTGAGCAGTTCTTC. Translated, it gives CSVGTSGRAPISEQFF. The V call is TRBV29-1, the J call TRBJ2-1; 15 bases agree with TRBD2. Trimming took 4 bases from V and 9 from J; bases not matched to a gene: 10. This CDR3 region has 16 residues. Germline V lookup: CDR1 SQVTM, CDR2 ANQGSEA.

The rearrangement uses TRBV4-1 and TRBJ2-5; 11 nucleotides agree with TRBD2. The J segment lost 4 bases and the V segment lost 2 bases, leaving 6 bases of the junction unmatched. The CDR3 runs to 16 residues. Germline V lookup: CDR1 MGHRA, CDR2 YSYEKL. The CDR3 spells CASSQISLAGGETQYF. In nucleotides, the CDR3 is TGCGCCAGCAGCCAAATATCCCTAGCGGGAGGAGAGACCCAGTACTTC.

The chain employs TRBV15 and TRBJ2-5; D possibly corresponds to TRBD2 (5 bases). V was clipped by 0 bases and J by 3 bases, with 8 bases between them. The CDR3 extends over 14 amino acids. Germline V CDR1 and CDR2: LNHNV, YYDKDF (reference sequence). The CDR3 spells CATSRERVEETQYF. The CDR3 region has the DNA TGTGCCACCAGCAGAGAGAGGGTCGAAGAGACCCAGTACTTC.

The rearrangement links TRBV9 to TRBJ2-5; TRBD2 aligns across 11 bases. Germline-derived CDR1 and CDR2 are SGDLS and YYNGEE. J was trimmed by 4 bases and V by 0 bases; bases with no gene match: 5. The CDR3 runs 16 residues. The CDR3: CASSVGVAGGGETQYF. As DNA, the CDR3 is TGTGCCAGCAGCGTAGGGGTAGCGGGAGGGGGAGAGACCCAGTACTTC.

This chain joins TRBV10-3 and TRBJ2-5; 8 positions agree with TRBD1. Germline CDR1 reads ENHRY; CDR2 reads SYGVKD. This CDR3 spans 14 amino acids. V shed 6 bases and J 2 bases; nucleotides not matched to a gene: 5. The CDR3, as DNA: TGTGCCATCAGGAAGACAGGGGCGCAAGAGACCCAGTACTTC. Its protein product is CAIRKTGAQETQYF.

The rearrangement joins TRBV29-1 to TRBJ2-7; 10 bases are shared with TRBD2. This CDR3 comprises 13 residues. Germline CDR1 reads SQVTM; CDR2 reads ANQGSEA. Losses at the gene ends were 5 bases for V and 1 base for J; bases not matched to a gene: 2. CDR3 in DNA: TGCAGCGTTTCTAGCGGGAGATCCTACGAGCAGTACTTC. This encodes CSVSSGRSYEQYF.

The rearrangement uses TRBV19 and TRBJ1-2; weak D call: TRBD1 (6 bases). The CDR3 consists of 14 residues. Trimming took off 5 bases at V and 4 bases at J, with 14 bases between the two ends. Per the germline V gene, CDR1 is LNHDA and CDR2 is SQIVND (reference sequence). This chain's CDR3 is CASSAATGAYGYTF. The CDR3 region has the DNA TGTGCCAGTAGTGCCGCGACAGGTGCCTATGGCTACACCTTC. The complete variable domain, with remaining parts taken from reference TRBV19 and TRBJ1-2, reads DGGITQSPKYLFRKEGQNVTLSCEQNLNHDAMYWYRQDPGQGLRLIYYSQIVNDFQKGDIAEGYSVSREKKESFPLTVTSAQKNPTAFYLCASSAATGAYGYTFGSGTRLTVV.

The V call is TRBV7-9, the J call TRBJ1-4, with D hard to call. Germline CDR1 SEHNR, CDR2 FQNEAQ (reference sequence). V gave up 5 bases and J gave up 8 bases, with 21 bases separating them. CDR3 length: 16 residues. CDR3 nucleotides: TGTGCCAGCAGCCTTCCCGTACGTCAGGTAGACGAAAAACTGTTTTTT. This translates into CASSLPVRQVDEKLFF.

The V and J genes are TRBV2 and TRBJ2-2; D remains unclear. The CDR3 is 16 residues long. Germline values: CDR1 SNHLY, CDR2 FYNNEI. The V gene lost 10 bases and the J gene lost 4 bases, with 22 bases spanning the gap. This CDR3 is CATRPLERSGTGELFF. The CDR3 DNA sequence: TGTGCCACCCGCCCTCTGGAGCGCTCGGGCACCGGGGAGCTGTTTTTT.

V is TRBV7-9 and J is TRBJ2-4, with 10 bases lining up with TRBD1. With V trimmed by 5 bases and J by 1 base, 5 bases remained unmatched. The CDR3 is 16 amino acids. The germline V gene encodes CDR1 SEHNR and CDR2 FQNEAQ (reference sequence). The CDR3 bases are TGTGCCAGCAGCGACGGGACAGGGGAGGCCAAAAACATTCAGTACTTC. As protein: CASSDGTGEAKNIQYF.

This clone has a single count. This sequence joins TRBV7-6 and TRBJ2-1; TRBD2 matches 7 bases. Germline CDR1 SGHVS, CDR2 FNYEAQ. The ends lost 7 bases at V and 6 bases at J; junction bases unmatched: 9. This CDR3 comprises 14 residues. This chain's CDR3 is CASTLWGEGNEQFF. CDR3 bases: TGTGCCAGCACTTTATGGGGGGAGGGCAATGAGCAGTTCTTC. The whole variable domain, remainder taken from reference TRBV7-6 and TRBJ2-1, is GAGVSQSPRYKVTKRGQDVALRCDPISGHVSLYWYRQALGQGPEFLTYFNYEAQQDKSGLPNDRFSAERPEGSISTLTIQRTEQRDSAMYRCASTLWGEGNEQFFGPGTRLTVL.

The rearrangement joins TRBV19 to TRBJ2-7; 10 bases line up with TRBD2. Germline V gives CDR1 LNHDA, CDR2 SQIVND (reference sequence). Trimming cost V 6 bases and J 3 bases; bases outside gene matches: 8. This CDR3 comprises 15 residues. CDR3 protein: CASSSLAGAHYEQYF. CDR3 sequence (DNA): TGTGCCAGTAGCTCTCTAGCGGGGGCGCACTACGAGCAGTACTTC.

The rearrangement links TRBV4-3 to TRBJ2-3; D call uncertain. The germline CDR1 and CDR2 sequences are LGHNA and YSLEER. Trimming shortened V by 1 base and J by 0 bases, and 11 bases separated the two germline ends. The CDR3 consists of 16 residues. CDR3 nucleotide sequence: TGCGCCAGCAGCCAAGGTTGGAGCGATAGCACAGATACGCAGTATTTT. It translates to CASSQGWSDSTDTQYF.

The V gene is TRBV4-3, the J gene TRBJ2-4; D might be TRBD2 (6 bases). This CDR3 is 16 amino acids long. The V end was cut by 0 bases, the J end by 1 base, with 10 bases between. CDR1 is LGHNA and CDR2 is YSLEER in the germline V gene. CDR3 loop: CASSQDRGYAKNIQYF. CDR3 coding DNA: TGCGCCAGCAGCCAAGATCGGGGGTACGCCAAAAACATTCAGTACTTC.

The rearrangement uses TRBV12-5 and TRBJ2-1, with D unresolved. The CDR3 has 16 residues. The V gene lost 0 bases and the J gene lost 0 bases, with 9 bases spanning the gap. From germline, CDR1 is LGHNT and CDR2 FRNRAP. CDR3: CASGLVGSSSYNEQFF. CDR3 DNA sequence: TGTGCTAGTGGTTTGGTAGGCTCGAGCTCCTACAATGAGCAGTTCTTC.

The V call is TRBV4-2, the J call TRBJ2-1; D unclear. Germline V gene lookup returns CDR1 LGHNA and CDR2 YNFKEQ. The V end was cut by 4 bases, the J end by 10 bases, with 14 bases between. This CDR3 spans 13 amino acids. CDR3 coding DNA: TGTGCCAGCAGCCCCAACGCAGTGGGGGAGCAGTTCTTC. It codes for CASSPNAVGEQFF.

The chain couples TRBV14 to TRBJ2-7; TRBD1 aligns across 8 bases. The CDR3 has 14 amino acids. V lost 8 bases, J lost 2 bases, and 8 bases stayed unmatched. Germline CDR1 and CDR2: SGHDN and FVKESK. CDR3: CASPTGTGAYEQYF. In DNA, the CDR3 is TGTGCCAGCCCTACCGGGACAGGAGCCTACGAGCAGTACTTC. The full variable domain, completed using reference TRBV14 and TRBJ2-7, is EAGVTQFPSHSVIEKGQTVTLRCDPISGHDNLYWYRRVMGKEIKFLLHFVKESKQDESGMPNNRFLAERTGGTYSTLKVQPAELEDSGVYFCASPTGTGAYEQYFGPGTRLTVT.

The sample holds one count of this clone. The J gene is TRBJ2-2, the V gene TRBV5-4, with D possibly being TRBD1 or TRBD2 (6 bases each). The germline CDR1 and CDR2 sequences are SGHNT and YYREEE (reference sequence). V was clipped by 3 bases and J by 6 bases, with 12 bases between them. CDR3 length: 14 amino acids. The CDR3: CASSSEGEAGELFF. The CDR3 DNA is TGTGCCAGCAGCTCGGAGGGGGAAGCCGGGGAGCTGTTTTTT.

The rearrangement joins TRBV4-2 to TRBJ1-6, with D possibly being TRBD1 (6 bases). The V and J ends lost 0 bases and 5 bases respectively, with 14 bases between them. Germline loops: CDR1 LGHNA, CDR2 YNFKEQ. CDR3 length: 17 amino acids. CDR3 DNA: TGTGCCAGCAGCCAAGAAGTCCTGGGGGCGAATAATTCACCCCTCCACTTT. Its translation: CASSQEVLGANNSPLHF.